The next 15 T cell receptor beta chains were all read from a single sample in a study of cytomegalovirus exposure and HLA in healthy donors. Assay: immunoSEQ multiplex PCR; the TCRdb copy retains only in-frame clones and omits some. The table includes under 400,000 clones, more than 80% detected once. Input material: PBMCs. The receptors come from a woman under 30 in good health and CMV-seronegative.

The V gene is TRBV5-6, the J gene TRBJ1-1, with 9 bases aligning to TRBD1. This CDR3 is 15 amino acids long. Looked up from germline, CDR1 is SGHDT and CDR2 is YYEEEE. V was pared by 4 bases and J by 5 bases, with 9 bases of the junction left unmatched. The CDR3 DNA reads TGTGCCAGCAGCCCGGGACAGGGCTTGCGTACTGAAGCTTTCTTT. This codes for CASSPGQGLRTEAFF.

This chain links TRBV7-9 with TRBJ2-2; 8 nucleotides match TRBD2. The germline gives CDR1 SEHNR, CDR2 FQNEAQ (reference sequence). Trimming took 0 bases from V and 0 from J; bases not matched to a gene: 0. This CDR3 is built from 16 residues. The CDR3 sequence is CASSLARGANTGELFF. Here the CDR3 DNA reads TGTGCCAGCAGCTTAGCGCGGGGGGCGAACACCGGGGAGCTGTTTTTT.

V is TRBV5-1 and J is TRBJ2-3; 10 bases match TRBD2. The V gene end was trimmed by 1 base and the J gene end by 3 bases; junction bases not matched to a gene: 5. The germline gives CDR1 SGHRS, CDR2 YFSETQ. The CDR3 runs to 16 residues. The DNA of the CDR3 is TGCGCCAGCAGCTTGACGGCTAGCGGGAGAACAGATACGCAGTATTTT. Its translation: CASSLTASGRTDTQYF.

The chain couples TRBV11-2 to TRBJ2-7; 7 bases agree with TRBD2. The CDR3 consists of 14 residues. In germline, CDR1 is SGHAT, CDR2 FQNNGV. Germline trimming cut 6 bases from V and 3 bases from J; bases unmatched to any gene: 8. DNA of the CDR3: TGTGCCAGCAGTTCGGCGGGGGTGAACTACGAGCAGTACTTC. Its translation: CASSSAGVNYEQYF. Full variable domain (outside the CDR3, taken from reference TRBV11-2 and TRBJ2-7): EAGVAQSPRYKIIEKRQSVAFWCNPISGHATLYWYQQILGQGPKLLIQFQNNGVVDDSQLPKDRFSAERLKGVDSTLKIQPAKLEDSAVYLCASSSAGVNYEQYFGPGTRLTVT.

The CDR3 spells CASSPGGLNEQYF. CDR3 DNA sequence: TGTGCCAGTAGCCCCGGGGGGCTGAACGAGCAGTACTTC. The chain is built from TRBV19 and TRBJ2-7; D possibly corresponds to TRBD2 (7 bases). CDR1 and CDR2 (germline): LNHDA, SQIVND (reference sequence). V lost 6 bases, J lost 5 bases, and 14 bases lay in between. There are 13 residues in the CDR3.

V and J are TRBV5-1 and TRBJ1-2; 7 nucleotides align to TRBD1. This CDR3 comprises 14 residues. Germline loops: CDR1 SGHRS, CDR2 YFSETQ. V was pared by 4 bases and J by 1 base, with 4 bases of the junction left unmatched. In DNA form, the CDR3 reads TGCGCCAGCAGCGCGGGACAGTTTAACTATGGCTACACCTTC. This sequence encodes CASSAGQFNYGYTF.

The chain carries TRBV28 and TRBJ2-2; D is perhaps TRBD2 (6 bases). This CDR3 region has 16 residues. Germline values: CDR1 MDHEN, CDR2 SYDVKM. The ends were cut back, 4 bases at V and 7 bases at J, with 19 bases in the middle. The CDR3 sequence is CASSSGDSSGDGELFF. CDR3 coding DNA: TGTGCCAGCAGTTCTGGGGACTCCTCCGGGGACGGGGAGCTGTTTTTT.

The CDR3 nucleotides read TGTGCCAGCGGAGAACAGGGAGACAATGAAAAACTGTTTTTT. Its translation: CASGEQGDNEKLFF. This chain joins TRBV28 and TRBJ1-4, with D possibly matching TRBD1 (6 bases). CDR1 and CDR2 (germline): MDHEN, SYDVKM. This CDR3 has 14 amino acids. Trimming left V 8 bases short and J 5 bases short, with 15 bases between.

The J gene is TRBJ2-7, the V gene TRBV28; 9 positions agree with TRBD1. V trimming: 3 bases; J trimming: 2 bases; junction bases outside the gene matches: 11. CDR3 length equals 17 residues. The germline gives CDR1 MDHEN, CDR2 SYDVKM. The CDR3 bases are TGTGCCAGCAGTTTCCCACCGGTGGGACAGGGTCCCTACGAGCAGTACTTC. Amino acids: CASSFPPVGQGPYEQYF.

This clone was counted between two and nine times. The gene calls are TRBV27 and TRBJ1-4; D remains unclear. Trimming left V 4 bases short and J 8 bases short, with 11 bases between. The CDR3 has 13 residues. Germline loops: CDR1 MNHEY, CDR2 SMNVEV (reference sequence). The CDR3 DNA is TGTGCCAGCAGTTGGTCGTTCAGAGAAAAACTGTTTTTT. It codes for CASSWSFREKLFF.

CDR3 coding DNA: TGTGCCAGCAGCTCCCGGGACAGGGAGGCCTACGAGCAGTACTTC. Amino acids: CASSSRDREAYEQYF. The chain links TRBV13 to TRBJ2-7; 9 nucleotides match TRBD1. The J segment lost 2 bases and the V segment lost 4 bases, leaving 6 bases of the junction unmatched. The germline V gene has CDR1 PRHDT and CDR2 FYEKMQ (reference sequence). This CDR3 region has 15 residues.

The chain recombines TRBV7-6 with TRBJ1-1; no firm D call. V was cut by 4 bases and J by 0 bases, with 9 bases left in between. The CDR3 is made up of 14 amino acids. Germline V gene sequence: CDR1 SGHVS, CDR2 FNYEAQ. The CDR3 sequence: CASSSLYMNTEAFF. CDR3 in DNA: TGTGCCAGCAGCTCCCTCTATATGAACACTGAAGCTTTCTTT.

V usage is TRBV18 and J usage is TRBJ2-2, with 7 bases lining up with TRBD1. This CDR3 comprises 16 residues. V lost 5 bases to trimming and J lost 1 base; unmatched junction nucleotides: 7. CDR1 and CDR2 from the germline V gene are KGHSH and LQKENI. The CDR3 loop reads CASSLGQLLNTGELFF. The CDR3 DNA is TGTGCCAGCTCATTGGGACAGCTCTTGAACACCGGGGAGCTGTTTTTT. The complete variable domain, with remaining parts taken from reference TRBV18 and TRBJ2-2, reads NAGVMQNPRHLVRRRGQEARLRCSPMKGHSHVYWYRQLPEEGLKFMVYLQKENIIDESGMPKERFSAEFPKEGPSILRIQQVVRGDSAAYFCASSLGQLLNTGELFFGEGSRLTVL.

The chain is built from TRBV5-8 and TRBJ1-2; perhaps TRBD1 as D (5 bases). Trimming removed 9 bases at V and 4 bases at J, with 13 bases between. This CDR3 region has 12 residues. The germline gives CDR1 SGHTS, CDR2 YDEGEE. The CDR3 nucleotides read TGTGCCACTGAAAAGGGGTCCTATGGCTACACCTTC. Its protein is CATEKGSYGYTF.

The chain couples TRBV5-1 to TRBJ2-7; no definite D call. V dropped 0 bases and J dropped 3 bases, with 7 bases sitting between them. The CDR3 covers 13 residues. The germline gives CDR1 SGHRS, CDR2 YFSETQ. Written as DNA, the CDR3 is TGCGCCAGCAGCTTGGTCGGAGTCTACGAGCAGTACTTC. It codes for CASSLVGVYEQYF.